The present T cell receptor (beta chain) was sequenced within a study of technical replicates of blood from a handful of donors (dated by TCRdb to the late 2010s). The library was built by means of the immunoSEQ multiplex PCR assay. TCRdb carries this immuneACCESS record with in-frame sequences only. Its versions omit some clonotypes, under half of them owing to an unresolved V gene in the studies checked, with the rest unexplained. For this sample there are about 80,000 clones; over 75% appear just once. Approximately 0.42% of the sample goes to the ten largest clones. This clone has only a few counts. This receptor's antigen is unknown. No much larger clone is present one base from it, and per-base qualities are unavailable. Reading the germline V gene (reference sequence) gives CDR1 GTSNPN and CDR2 SVGIG. V loses 2 bases of germline sequence and J loses 1 base, and the interval between the two ends is 14 bases. There are 15 amino acids in the CDR3, from cysteine to phenylalanine inclusive. Only the CDR3 portion is preserved as DNA: 45 bases, with reading frame beginning at the first base.

The specimen sequenced was T cells isolated from PBMCs. This receptor was identified in a human donor in good health. The chain is made from TRBV30 and TRBJ1-1; the D gene is unclear. The sequence in DNA is TGTGCCTGGAGTTTGGCCCTACTAGAGAACACTGAAGCTTTCTTT. Translated, this is CAWSLALLENTEAFF.